Presented here are 29 T cell receptor beta chains from one specimen sequenced in a study of T cell repertoires in ileal Crohn's disease. This table comes from immunoSEQ multiplex PCR, and its TCRdb copy is limited to in-frame clones, with some not included. The sample includes about 8,400 clones, around 82% of them seen just once. Sequenced sample: ileal tissue. These receptor sequences come from an adult with Crohn's disease.

The chain recombines TRBV2 with TRBJ2-4, with TRBD2 matching 9 bases. Germline assignment: CDR1 SNHLY and CDR2 FYNNEI. The ends lost 0 bases at V and 15 bases at J; junction bases unmatched: 3. This CDR3 contains 12 residues. CDR3 bases: TGTGCCAGCAGTGAAGCGGTGACTAGCGGGTACTTC. Its protein product is CASSEAVTSGYF.

This sequence joins TRBV7-3 and TRBJ2-1; 9 bases fit TRBD2. The length of the CDR3 is 15 residues. The germline gives CDR1 SGHTA, CDR2 FQGTGA. Unmatched junction bases numbered 6, after V lost 5 bases and J lost 4 bases. The CDR3 sequence: CASSPIAGAYNEQFF. CDR3 in DNA: TGTGCCAGCAGCCCAATAGCGGGAGCTTACAATGAGCAGTTCTTC.

The chain couples TRBV28 to TRBJ1-2; 12 nucleotides match TRBD1. The CDR3 covers 16 residues. Germline V gives CDR1 MDHEN, CDR2 SYDVKM. V trimming: 7 bases; J trimming: 8 bases; junction bases outside the gene matches: 14. The CDR3 bases are TGTGCCAGCACCTCCGGGGGGGGACAGGGGGCTTTAGGCTACACCTTC. Protein: CASTSGGGQGALGYTF.

This chain links TRBV27 with TRBJ2-7; the match to TRBD2 covers 9 bases. Looked up from germline, CDR1 is MNHEY and CDR2 is SMNVEV (reference sequence). J was trimmed by 3 bases and V by 5 bases; bases with no gene match: 8. The length of the CDR3 is 15 residues. CDR3 sequence reads: CASSLGTSSLYEQYF. The CDR3 DNA follows: TGTGCCAGCAGTCTAGGGACTAGCTCTCTCTACGAGCAGTACTTC.

V is TRBV4-3 and J is TRBJ1-2; no firm D call. Trimming removed 1 base from V and 8 bases from J, with 17 bases in between. The CDR3 contains 15 residues. Germline-derived CDR1 and CDR2 are LGHNA and YSLEER. CDR3 nucleotide sequence: TGCGCCAGCAGCCAAGGAGCCGGGTGGGGAGAAGGCTACACCTTC. It translates to CASSQGAGWGEGYTF.

The chain employs TRBV9 and TRBJ2-1; the match to TRBD1 covers 8 bases. CDR3 length equals 14 residues. Trimming took 0 bases from V and 9 from J; bases not matched to a gene: 5. Looked up from germline, CDR1 is SGDLS and CDR2 is YYNGEE. CDR3 loop: CASSVVNRGAEQFF. In nucleotides, the CDR3 is TGTGCCAGCAGCGTAGTGAACAGGGGGGCTGAGCAGTTCTTC.

The CDR3 region is CASSLGPGQGNNQPQHF. Here the CDR3 DNA reads TGTGCCAGCAGCTTGGGACCGGGACAGGGAAACAATCAGCCCCAGCATTTT. The chain employs TRBV5-5 and TRBJ1-5, with 9 positions matching TRBD1. This CDR3 is 17 amino acids long. After removal of 0 bases from V and 3 bases from J, the junction contained 7 bases not matched to a gene. CDR1 SGHKS and CDR2 YYEKEE come from the germline V gene (reference sequence).

In its sample, this clone was seen once. The chain employs TRBV11-2 and TRBJ2-5, with TRBD2 identical over 7 bases. The CDR3 spans 12 residues. J gave up 5 bases and V 4 bases, and 1 base lay outside the gene matches. Germline V gene sequence: CDR1 SGHAT, CDR2 FQNNGV. CDR3 bases: TGTGCCAGCAGCTCCGGGGGGGAGACCCAGTACTTC. Protein sequence: CASSSGGETQYF.

The rearrangement links TRBV5-4 to TRBJ2-5, with 13 bases aligning to TRBD2. Germline CDR1 SGHNT, CDR2 YYREEE (reference sequence). CDR3 length equals 17 residues. The V and J ends lost 4 bases and 10 bases, in that order; junction bases with no gene match: 16. The CDR3: CASSLRTSGSHMYGQYF. CDR3 nucleotides: TGTGCCAGCAGCCTAAGGACTAGCGGGAGCCATATGTACGGCCAGTACTTC.

V usage is TRBV2 and J usage is TRBJ2-7; TRBD2 aligns across 8 bases. J lost 5 bases, V lost 4 bases, and 7 bases had no gene match. CDR1 is SNHLY and CDR2 is FYNNEI in the germline V gene. This CDR3 region has 14 residues. DNA of the CDR3: TGTGCCAGCAGTGTTGGGACTAGTCGGAACGAGCAGTACTTC. It codes for CASSVGTSRNEQYF.

The rearrangement uses TRBV27 and TRBJ1-3; D perhaps matches TRBD1 (6 bases). Trimming cost V 4 bases and J 4 bases, with 11 bases left between them. CDR3 length: 14 amino acids. The V gene's germline CDR1 is MNHEY and CDR2 SMNVEV (reference sequence). The CDR3 reads CASSSGVGGNTIYF. In DNA, the CDR3 is TGTGCCAGCAGTTCAGGGGTGGGAGGAAACACCATATATTTT.

This clone was seen a few times. The chain joins TRBV29-1 to TRBJ1-5; no reliable D call. The V end was cut by 5 bases, the J end by 3 bases, with 14 bases between. The CDR3 is 14 amino acids. Germline V lookup: CDR1 SQVTM, CDR2 ANQGSEA. CDR3 residues: CSVSGEGVNQPQHF. In nucleotides, the CDR3 is TGCAGCGTTAGCGGGGAGGGTGTCAATCAGCCCCAGCATTTT.

This clone was picked up a small number of times. The genes are TRBV5-3 and TRBJ2-2; 7 bases fit TRBD1. TRBV5-3 is an ORF, with its function uncertain. J was trimmed by 3 bases and V by 4 bases; bases with no gene match: 9. The CDR3 length is 16 residues. CDR3 in amino acids: CARSPPPGQYTGELFF. In nucleotides, the CDR3 is TGTGCCAGAAGCCCGCCCCCGGGACAGTACACCGGGGAGCTGTTTTTT.

This chain joins TRBV18 and TRBJ2-5; TRBD1 might be the D (5 bases). The CDR3 is made up of 13 amino acids. Germline V gives CDR1 KGHSH, CDR2 LQKENI. The germline V and J ends were trimmed by 5 bases and 0 bases, with 7 bases remaining between them. The CDR3: CASSRGDQETQYF. The CDR3 nucleotides read TGTGCCAGCTCAAGGGGCGACCAAGAGACCCAGTACTTC.

There are a few counts of this clone. The gene calls are TRBV2 and TRBJ1-1; 11 bases are a match to TRBD1. CDR1 and CDR2 (germline): SNHLY, FYNNEI. The V gene end was trimmed by 6 bases and the J gene end by 4 bases; junction bases not matched to a gene: 7. The CDR3 covers 15 residues. The CDR3 reads CASRDLGTGGTEAFF. The CDR3 DNA reads as TGTGCCAGCAGGGACTTAGGGACAGGGGGCACTGAAGCTTTCTTT.

DNA for the CDR3: TGTGCCAGCAGCTTCCCCCCCCCGCACCTTTTCGGGCCGGGGGGCGCCCAGTACTTC. It translates to CASSFPPPHLFGPGGAQYF. V gene TRBV5-6 combines with J gene TRBJ2-5; tentative D call: TRBD2 (7 bases). From germline, CDR1 is SGHDT and CDR2 YYEEEE. The CDR3 length is 19 residues. V lost 2 bases and J lost 9, with 32 bases in between.

This chain links TRBV19 with TRBJ1-5; 8 nucleotides match TRBD1. In germline, CDR1 is LNHDA, CDR2 SQIVND (reference sequence). The CDR3 covers 18 residues. V was pared by 5 bases and J by 6 bases, with 18 bases of the junction left unmatched. The CDR3 reads CASSVRGLFPLGSQPQHF. CDR3 DNA: TGTGCCAGTAGTGTCAGGGGGCTTTTTCCCCTCGGGAGTCAGCCCCAGCATTTT.

J is TRBJ2-2 and V is TRBV5-1; possibly TRBD2 for D (6 bases). V shed 4 bases and J shed 8 bases, with 15 bases lying between them. The germline V gene has CDR1 SGHRS and CDR2 YFSETQ. The CDR3 is made up of 14 amino acids. In DNA form, the CDR3 reads TGCGCCAGCAGCCCCAGGACTACACGGGGGGAGCTGTTTTTT. It is translated as CASSPRTTRGELFF. Full variable domain (remainder filled in from reference TRBV5-1 and TRBJ2-2): KAGVTQTPRYLIKTRGQQVTLSCSPISGHRSVSWYQQTPGQGLQFLFEYFSETQRNKGNFPGRFSGRQFSNSRSEMNVSTLELGDSALYLCASSPRTTRGELFFGEGSRLTVL.

The chain has TRBV9 and TRBJ2-1; D not certain. Trimming removed 0 bases at V and 0 bases at J, with 10 bases between. The CDR3 has 16 amino acids. Germline-derived CDR1 and CDR2 are SGDLS and YYNGEE. Written as DNA, the CDR3 is TGTGCCAGCAGCGTAGGTCCCGCTGGCTCCTACAATGAGCAGTTCTTC. It codes for CASSVGPAGSYNEQFF.

The table lists this clone with a count of one. The V gene is TRBV27, the J gene TRBJ2-7; D gene uncertain. V shed 3 bases and J shed 6 bases, with 12 bases lying between them. The CDR3 is 13 amino acids. Germline values: CDR1 MNHEY, CDR2 SMNVEV (reference sequence). Here the CDR3 reads CASSFLISAEQYF. The CDR3 DNA is TGTGCCAGCAGTTTCCTCATCTCGGCCGAGCAGTACTTC.

The V and J genes are TRBV11-3 and TRBJ2-5, with TRBD2 matching 7 bases. The DNA end lines up better with TRBJ2-7; the J call may be wrong. The germline V gene encodes CDR1 SGHNT and CDR2 YENEEA. This CDR3 spans 13 amino acids. CDR3 residues: CASSFGGIYEQYF. CDR3 nucleotides: TGTGCCAGCAGCTTCGGGGGGATCTACGAGCAGTACTTC.

The V and J genes are TRBV5-1 and TRBJ2-5; D assignment may be TRBD1 or TRBD2 (5 bases each). The CDR3 is 17 amino acids. V was trimmed by 5 bases and J by 5 bases, leaving 25 bases between them. CDR1 is SGHRS and CDR2 is YFSETQ in the germline V gene. CDR3 in amino acids: CASSPTAGSPLGETQYF. The DNA for the CDR3 is TGCGCCAGCAGTCCCACCGCAGGGAGTCCCCTCGGGGAGACCCAGTACTTC.

The V gene is TRBV18, the J gene TRBJ2-1, with 12 bases lining up with TRBD2. With 3 bases clipped from V and 13 bases from J, the junction kept 7 bases outside the gene matches. Germline-derived CDR1 and CDR2 are KGHSH and LQKENI. The CDR3 extends over 14 amino acids. CDR3 in DNA: TGTGCCAGCTCACCTAGGACTAGCGGGACCTCTCAGTTCTTC. This translates into CASSPRTSGTSQFF.

This chain links TRBV19 with TRBJ2-1, with 11 bases aligning to TRBD2. This CDR3 is built from 16 residues. Germline-derived CDR1 and CDR2 are LNHDA and SQIVND (reference sequence). V lost 0 bases and J lost 3; bases outside the gene matches: 1. As DNA, the CDR3 is TGTGCCAGTAGTATAGATACTAGCGGGAGCTACAATGAGCAGTTCTTC. It encodes CASSIDTSGSYNEQFF.

The J gene is TRBJ2-7, the V gene TRBV9, with TRBD2 matching 8 bases. Trimming at V came to 0 bases and at J to 6 bases, leaving 8 bases not matched to a gene. The CDR3 extends over 15 amino acids. Germline-derived CDR1 and CDR2 are SGDLS and YYNGEE. DNA for the CDR3: TGTGCCAGCAGCGTAGTAGGGACTAGTCCCAGCGAGCAGTACTTC. It translates to CASSVVGTSPSEQYF.

The rearrangement uses TRBV9 and TRBJ2-2, with 11 bases matching TRBD1. CDR1 SGDLS and CDR2 YYNGEE come from the germline V gene. The V segment lost 1 base and the J segment 5 bases; nucleotides outside the gene matches: 4. This CDR3 region has 16 residues. The CDR3 bases are TGTGCCAGCAGCGTAAGGACAGGGGGCGCAACCGGGGAGCTGTTTTTT. Translated: CASSVRTGGATGELFF.

DNA of the CDR3: TGTGCCAGCAGTCCCGACGGTCATACGCAGTATTTT. Protein product: CASSPDGHTQYF. The V and J genes are TRBV28 and TRBJ2-3; D is unresolved. CDR1 is MDHEN and CDR2 is SYDVKM in the germline V gene. This CDR3 has 12 amino acids. The V gene lost 5 bases and the J gene lost 7 bases, with 10 bases spanning the gap.

The chain links TRBV21-1 to TRBJ1-2; the table's D call of TRBD1 was not tested on the DNA. TRBV21-1 is a recognized pseudogene. The CDR3 sequence is 14 residues long. The DNA for the CDR3 is TGTGCCAGCAGCAAACATGCAGGTATCTATGGCTACACCTTC. Translated: CASSKHAGIYGYTF.

The chain is built from TRBV19 and TRBJ2-1; 9 bases line up with TRBD2. With 7 bases clipped from V and 0 bases from J, the junction kept 4 bases outside the gene matches. Germline CDR1 is LNHDA and CDR2 is SQIVND (reference sequence). This CDR3 contains 15 residues. The chain's CDR3 is CASTSGVNSYNEQFF. Written as DNA, the CDR3 is TGTGCCAGTACTAGCGGGGTTAACTCCTACAATGAGCAGTTCTTC.